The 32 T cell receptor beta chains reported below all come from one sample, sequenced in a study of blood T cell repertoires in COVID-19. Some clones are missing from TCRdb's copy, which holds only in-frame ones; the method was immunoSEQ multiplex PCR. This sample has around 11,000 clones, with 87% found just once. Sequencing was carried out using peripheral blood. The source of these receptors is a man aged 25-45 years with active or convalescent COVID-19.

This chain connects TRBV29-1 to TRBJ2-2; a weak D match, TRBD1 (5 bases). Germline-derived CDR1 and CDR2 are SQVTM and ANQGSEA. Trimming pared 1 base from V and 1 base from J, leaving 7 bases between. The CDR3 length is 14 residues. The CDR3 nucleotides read TGCAGCGTTGAAGGCAGGGAGAACACCGGGGAGCTGTTTTTT. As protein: CSVEGRENTGELFF.

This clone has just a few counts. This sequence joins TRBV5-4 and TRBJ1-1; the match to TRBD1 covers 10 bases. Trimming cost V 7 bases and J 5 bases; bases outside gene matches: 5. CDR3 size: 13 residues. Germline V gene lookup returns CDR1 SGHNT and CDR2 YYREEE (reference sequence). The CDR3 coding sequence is TGTGCCAGCCGGACAGGGGGAGGTACTGAAGCTTTCTTT. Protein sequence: CASRTGGGTEAFF.

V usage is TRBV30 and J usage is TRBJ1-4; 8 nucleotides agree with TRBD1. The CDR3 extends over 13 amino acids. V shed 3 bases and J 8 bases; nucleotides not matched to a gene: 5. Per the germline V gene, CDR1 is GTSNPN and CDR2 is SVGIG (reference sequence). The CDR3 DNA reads TGTGCCTGGAGGCAGGGGGCGGGGGAAAAACTGTTTTTT. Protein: CAWRQGAGEKLFF.

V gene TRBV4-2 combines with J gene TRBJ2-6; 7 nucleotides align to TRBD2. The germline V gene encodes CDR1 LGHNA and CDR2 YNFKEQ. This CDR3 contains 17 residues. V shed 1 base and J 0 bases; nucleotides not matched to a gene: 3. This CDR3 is CASSQALATSGANVLTF. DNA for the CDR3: TGTGCCAGCAGCCAAGCACTAGCGACCTCTGGGGCCAACGTCCTGACTTTC.

The CDR3 protein is CSVADRGIEQFF. In DNA, the CDR3 is TGCAGCGTTGCTGACAGGGGCATTGAGCAGTTCTTC. J is TRBJ2-1 and V is TRBV29-1; 8 bases match TRBD1. CDR1 is SQVTM and CDR2 is ANQGSEA in the germline V gene. The V segment lost 4 bases and the J segment 9 bases; nucleotides outside the gene matches: 5. The CDR3 length is 12 residues.

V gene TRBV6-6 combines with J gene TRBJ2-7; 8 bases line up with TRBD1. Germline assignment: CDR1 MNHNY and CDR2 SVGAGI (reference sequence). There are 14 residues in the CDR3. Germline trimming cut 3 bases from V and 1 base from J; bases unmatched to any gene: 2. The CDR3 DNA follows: TGTGCCAGCAGTTATGGACAGGGTTCCTACGAGCAGTACGTC. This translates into CASSYGQGSYEQYV.

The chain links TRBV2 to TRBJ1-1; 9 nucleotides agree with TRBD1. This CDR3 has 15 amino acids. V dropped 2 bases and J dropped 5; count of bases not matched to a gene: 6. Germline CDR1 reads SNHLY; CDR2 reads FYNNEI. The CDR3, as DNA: TGTGCCAGCAGTGAAACAGGGGGCGCAAGGACTGAAGCTTTCTTT. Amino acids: CASSETGGARTEAFF.

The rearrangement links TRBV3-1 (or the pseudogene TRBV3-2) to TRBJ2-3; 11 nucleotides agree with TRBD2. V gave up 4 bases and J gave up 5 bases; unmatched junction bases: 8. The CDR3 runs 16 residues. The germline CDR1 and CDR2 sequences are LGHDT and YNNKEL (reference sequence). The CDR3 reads CASSLPLAGGLDTQYF. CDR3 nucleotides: TGTGCCAGCAGCCTCCCTCTAGCGGGGGGATTAGATACGCAGTATTTT.

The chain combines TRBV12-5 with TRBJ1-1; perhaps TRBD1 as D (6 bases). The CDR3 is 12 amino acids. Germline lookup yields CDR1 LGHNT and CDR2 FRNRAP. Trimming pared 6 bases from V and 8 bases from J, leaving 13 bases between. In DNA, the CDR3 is TGTGCTAGTGGATACGGGACAACCGAAGCTTTCTTT. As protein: CASGYGTTEAFF.

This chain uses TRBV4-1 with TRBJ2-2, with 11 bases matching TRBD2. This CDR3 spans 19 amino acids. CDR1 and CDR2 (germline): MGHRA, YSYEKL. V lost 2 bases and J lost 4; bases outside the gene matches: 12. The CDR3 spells CASSQNLLAGGPLTGELFF. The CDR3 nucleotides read TGCGCCAGCAGCCAAAACCTCCTAGCGGGGGGCCCCCTCACCGGGGAGCTGTTTTTT.

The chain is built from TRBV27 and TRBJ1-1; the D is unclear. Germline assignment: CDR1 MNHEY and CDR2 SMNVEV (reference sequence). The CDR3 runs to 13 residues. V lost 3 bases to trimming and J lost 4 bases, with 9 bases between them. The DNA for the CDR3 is TGTGCCAGCAGTTTGGGCCGGGGCACTGAAGCTTTCTTT. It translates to CASSLGRGTEAFF.

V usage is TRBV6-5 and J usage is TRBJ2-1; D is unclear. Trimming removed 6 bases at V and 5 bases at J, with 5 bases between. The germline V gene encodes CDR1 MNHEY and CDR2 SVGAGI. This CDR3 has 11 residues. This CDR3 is CASRFNNEQFF. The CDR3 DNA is TGTGCCAGCAGGTTCAACAATGAGCAGTTCTTC.

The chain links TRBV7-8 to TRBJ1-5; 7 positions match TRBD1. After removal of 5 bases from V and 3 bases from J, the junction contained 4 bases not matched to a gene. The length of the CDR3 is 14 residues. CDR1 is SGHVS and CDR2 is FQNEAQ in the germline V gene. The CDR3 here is CASSPQGVNQPQHF. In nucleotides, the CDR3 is TGTGCCAGCAGCCCGCAGGGGGTCAATCAGCCCCAGCATTTT.

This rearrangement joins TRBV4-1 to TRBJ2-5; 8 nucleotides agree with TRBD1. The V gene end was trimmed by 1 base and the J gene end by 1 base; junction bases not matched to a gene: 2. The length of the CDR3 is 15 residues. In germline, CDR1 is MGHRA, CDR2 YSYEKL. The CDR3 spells CASSQVGQAQETQYF. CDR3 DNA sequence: TGCGCCAGCAGCCAAGTGGGACAGGCCCAAGAGACCCAGTACTTC.

CDR3 in amino acids: CASSQGMGQGLGEQFF. CDR3 coding DNA: TGTGCCAGCAGCCAGGGGATGGGACAGGGCCTAGGTGAGCAGTTCTTC. The rearrangement links TRBV3-1 (or the pseudogene TRBV3-2) to TRBJ2-1; 9 bases align to TRBD1. Per the germline V gene, CDR1 is LGHDT and CDR2 is YNNKEL (reference sequence). J lost 9 bases, V lost 3 bases, and 12 bases had no gene match. CDR3 size: 16 residues.

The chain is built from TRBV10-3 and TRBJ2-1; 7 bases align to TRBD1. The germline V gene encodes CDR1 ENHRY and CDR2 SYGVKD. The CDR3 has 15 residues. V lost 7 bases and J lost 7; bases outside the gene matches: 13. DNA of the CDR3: TGTGCCATCAACCAAGTCCGGGACAGTTGGAATGAGCAGTTCTTC. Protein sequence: CAINQVRDSWNEQFF.

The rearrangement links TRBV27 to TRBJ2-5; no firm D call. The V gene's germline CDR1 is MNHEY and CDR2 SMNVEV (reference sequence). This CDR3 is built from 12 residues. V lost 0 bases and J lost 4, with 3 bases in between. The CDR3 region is CASSLSLETQYF. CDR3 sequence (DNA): TGTGCCAGCAGTTTATCTCTAGAGACCCAGTACTTC.

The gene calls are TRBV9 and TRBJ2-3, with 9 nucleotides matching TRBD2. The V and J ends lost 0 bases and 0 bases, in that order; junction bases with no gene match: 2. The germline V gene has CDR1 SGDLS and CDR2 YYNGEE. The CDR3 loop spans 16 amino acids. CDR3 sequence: CASSVGAGGSTDTQYF. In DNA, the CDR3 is TGTGCCAGCAGCGTAGGGGCGGGGGGGAGCACAGATACGCAGTATTTT.

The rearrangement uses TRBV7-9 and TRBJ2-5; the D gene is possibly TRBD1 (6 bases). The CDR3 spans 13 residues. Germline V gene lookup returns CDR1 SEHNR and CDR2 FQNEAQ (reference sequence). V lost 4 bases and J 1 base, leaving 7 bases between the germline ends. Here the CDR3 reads CASSWTAQETQYF. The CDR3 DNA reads TGTGCCAGCAGCTGGACAGCCCAAGAGACCCAGTACTTC.

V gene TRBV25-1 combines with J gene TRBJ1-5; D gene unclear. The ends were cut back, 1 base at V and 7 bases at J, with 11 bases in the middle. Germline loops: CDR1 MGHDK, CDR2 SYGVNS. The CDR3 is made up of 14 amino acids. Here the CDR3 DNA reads TGTGCCAGCAGTGAATTTGGGGAGCGCCAGCCCCAGCATTTT. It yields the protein CASSEFGERQPQHF. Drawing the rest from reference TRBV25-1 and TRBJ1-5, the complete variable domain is EADIYQTPRYLVIGTGKKITLECSQTMGHDKMYWYQQDPGMELHLIHYSYGVNSTEKGDLSSESTVSRIRTEHFPLTLESARPSHTSQYLCASSEFGERQPQHFGDGTRLSIL.

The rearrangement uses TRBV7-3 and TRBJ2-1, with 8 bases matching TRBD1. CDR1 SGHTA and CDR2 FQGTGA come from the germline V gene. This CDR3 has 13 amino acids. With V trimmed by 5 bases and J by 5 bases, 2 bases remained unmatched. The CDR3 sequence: CASSKQGDNEQFF. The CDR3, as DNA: TGTGCCAGCAGCAAACAGGGGGACAATGAGCAGTTCTTC.

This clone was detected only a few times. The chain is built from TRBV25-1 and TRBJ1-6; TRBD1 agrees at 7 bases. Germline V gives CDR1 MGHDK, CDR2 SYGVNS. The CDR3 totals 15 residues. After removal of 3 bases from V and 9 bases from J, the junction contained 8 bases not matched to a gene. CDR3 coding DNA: TGTGCCAGCAGTGACATTGACAGGGATCCTTCACCCCTCCACTTT. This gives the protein CASSDIDRDPSPLHF. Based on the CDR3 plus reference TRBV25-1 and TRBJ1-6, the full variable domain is EADIYQTPRYLVIGTGKKITLECSQTMGHDKMYWYQQDPGMELHLIHYSYGVNSTEKGDLSSESTVSRIRTEHFPLTLESARPSHTSQYLCASSDIDRDPSPLHFGNGTRLTVT.

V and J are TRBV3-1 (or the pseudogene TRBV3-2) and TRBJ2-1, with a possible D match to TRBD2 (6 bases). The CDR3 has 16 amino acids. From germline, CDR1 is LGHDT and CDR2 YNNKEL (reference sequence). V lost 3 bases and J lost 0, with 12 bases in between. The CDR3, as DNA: TGTGCCAGCAGCCATCGGGAGTTAAGCTCCTACAATGAGCAGTTCTTC. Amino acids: CASSHRELSSYNEQFF.

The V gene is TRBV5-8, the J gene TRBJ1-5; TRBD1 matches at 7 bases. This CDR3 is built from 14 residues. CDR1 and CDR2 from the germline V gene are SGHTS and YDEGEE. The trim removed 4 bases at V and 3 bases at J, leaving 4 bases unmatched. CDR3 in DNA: TGTGCCAGCAGCGAGGGACAGCTCAATCAGCCCCAGCATTTT. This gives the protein CASSEGQLNQPQHF.

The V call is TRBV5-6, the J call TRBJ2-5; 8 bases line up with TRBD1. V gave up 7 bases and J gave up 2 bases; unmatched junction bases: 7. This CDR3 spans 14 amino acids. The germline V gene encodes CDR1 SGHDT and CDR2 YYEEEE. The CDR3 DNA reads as TGTGCCAGCGAAGGGACAGGAGCACAAGAGACCCAGTACTTC. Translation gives CASEGTGAQETQYF.

The CDR3 DNA reads as TGTGCCAGCAGGGACGACCAGGGAGGCTACGAGCAGTACGTC. Translating gives CASRDDQGGYEQYV. This sequence joins TRBV6-5 and TRBJ2-7; tentative D call: TRBD2 (6 bases). Trimming shortened V by 6 bases and J by 3 bases, and 15 bases separated the two germline ends. The CDR3 totals 14 residues. Germline CDR1 and CDR2: MNHEY and SVGAGI.

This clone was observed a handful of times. The CDR3 here is CASNGGQAAADTQYF. CDR3 DNA sequence: TGTGCCAGCAACGGGGGGCAAGCAGCCGCAGATACGCAGTATTTT. The chain combines TRBV9 with TRBJ2-3; weak D call: TRBD2 (7 bases). Germline V gene lookup returns CDR1 SGDLS and CDR2 YYNGEE. This CDR3 is built from 15 residues. The V and J ends lost 6 bases and 4 bases respectively, with 18 bases between them.

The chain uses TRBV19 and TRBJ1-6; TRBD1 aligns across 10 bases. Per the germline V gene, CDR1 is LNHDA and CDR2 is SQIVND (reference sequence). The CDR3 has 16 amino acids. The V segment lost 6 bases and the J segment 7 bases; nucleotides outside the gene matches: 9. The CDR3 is CASSHGTGAPNSPLHF. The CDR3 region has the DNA TGTGCCAGTAGCCACGGGACAGGGGCCCCAAATTCACCCCTCCACTTT. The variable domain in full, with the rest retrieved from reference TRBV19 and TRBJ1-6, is DGGITQSPKYLFRKEGQNVTLSCEQNLNHDAMYWYRQDPGQGLRLIYYSQIVNDFQKGDIAEGYSVSREKKESFPLTVTSAQKNPTAFYLCASSHGTGAPNSPLHFGNGTRLTVT.

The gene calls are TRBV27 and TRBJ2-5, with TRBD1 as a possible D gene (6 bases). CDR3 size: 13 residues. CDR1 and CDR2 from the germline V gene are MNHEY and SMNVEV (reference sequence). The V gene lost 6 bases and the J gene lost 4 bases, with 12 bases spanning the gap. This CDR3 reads CASRQGNGETQYF. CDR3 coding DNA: TGTGCCAGCAGGCAGGGGAACGGAGAGACCCAGTACTTC.

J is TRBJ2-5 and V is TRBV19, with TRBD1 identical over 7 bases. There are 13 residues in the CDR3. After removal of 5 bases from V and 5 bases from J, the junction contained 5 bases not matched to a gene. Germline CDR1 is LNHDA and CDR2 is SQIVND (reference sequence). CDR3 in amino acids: CASSETGVETQYF. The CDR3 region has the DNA TGTGCCAGTAGTGAAACAGGGGTTGAGACCCAGTACTTC.

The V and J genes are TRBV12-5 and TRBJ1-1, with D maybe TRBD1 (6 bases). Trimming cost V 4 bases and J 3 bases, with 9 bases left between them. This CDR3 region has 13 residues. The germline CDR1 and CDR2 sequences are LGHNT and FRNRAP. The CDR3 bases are TGTGCTAGTGGTTATACAGGGCACACTGAAGCTTTCTTT. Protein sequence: CASGYTGHTEAFF. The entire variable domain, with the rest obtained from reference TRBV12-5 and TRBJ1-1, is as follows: DARVTQTPRHKVTEMGQEVTMRCQPILGHNTVFWYRQTMMQGLELLAYFRNRAPLDDSGMPKDRFSAEMPDATLATLKIQPSEPRDSAVYFCASGYTGHTEAFFGQGTRLTVV.

The DNA for the CDR3 is TGCGCCAGCAGTCAAACGGGGGGGACAGGGATCCTCCAAGAGACCCAGTACTTC. This gives the protein CASSQTGGTGILQETQYF. The V gene is TRBV23-1, the J gene TRBJ2-5; D is possibly TRBD1 (9 bases). TRBV23-1 is labeled an ORF, and its function is uncertain. The CDR3 length is 18 residues. V was trimmed by 2 bases and J by 1 base, leaving 20 bases between them.